Sequencing of this TCR beta chain was carried out in a study of cytomegalovirus exposure and HLA in healthy donors. The CDR3 sequence is 13 residues long. Per the germline V gene, CDR1 is SGHTA and CDR2 is FQGNSA. Trimming removed 6 bases at V and 6 bases at J, with 12 bases between. Both 60 Vbeta primers and 13 Jbeta primers went into the PCR. Assay: immunoSEQ multiplex PCR; the TCRdb copy retains only in-frame clones and omits some. The data show about 210,000 clones, 81% seen once. V gene TRBV7-2 combines with J gene TRBJ2-1, with D maybe TRBD2 (5 bases). Sequencing was carried out using PBMCs. The receptor was isolated from a man between 35 and 55 years old in good health and CMV-seropositive. This CDR3 is CASRSLVGNEQFF. In nucleotides, the CDR3 is TGTGCCAGCAGGTCACTAGTTGGCAATGAGCAGTTCTTC.